Listed below are T cell receptor beta chains from one sample, sequenced in a study of blood T cell repertoires in COVID-19. Method: immunoSEQ multiplex PCR; TCRdb's copy keeps in-frame clones and lacks some. The sample records about 130,000 clones, 70% to 90% being singletons. Sequencing was carried out using PBMCs or T cells enriched from blood (not recorded which). The receptors shown here come from a woman aged 45 to 65 who had recovered from COVID-19. Each CDR3 is given with its conserved first and last residue. The D gene is left open where the match is weak. Not every row has a clone size; where given, it reads once, few, many or a size class.

j_gene | abundance | v_gene | d_gene | CDR3aa | CDR3nt
TRBJ2-7 | few | TRBV4-1 | TRBD1 | CASSQDSGTDYEQYF | TGCGCCAGCAGCCAAGACTCCGGGACAGACTACGAGCAGTACTTC
TRBJ1-1 | NA | TRBV5-5 | TRBD1 | CASSGDRATEAFF | TGTGCCAGCAGCGGGGACAGGGCCACTGAAGCTTTCTTT
TRBJ2-7 | NA | TRBV7-9 | TRBD1 | CASSSPFGTDYTYEQYF | TGTGCCAGCAGCTCCCCCTTCGGGACAGATTACACCTACGAGCAGTACTTC
TRBJ2-7 | NA | TRBV7-9 | NA | CASSPRTETYEQYF | TGTGCCAGCAGCCCCCGGACAGAGACCTACGAGCAGTACTTC
TRBJ2-3 | once | TRBV15 | TRBD2 | CATSRTSGTSGAITDTQYF | TGTGCCACCAGCAGAACCTCCGGGACTAGCGGGGCCATCACAGATACGCAGTATTTT
TRBJ2-1 | once | TRBV11-2 | TRBD1 | CASSSPGQGYNEQFF | TGTGCCAGCAGCTCCCCGGGACAGGGATACAATGAGCAGTTCTTC
TRBJ1-2 | NA | TRBV5-6 | NA | CASSPGEGFVYGYTF | TGTGCCAGCAGCCCCGGGGAGGGGTTCGTCTATGGCTACACCTTC
TRBJ2-3 | NA | TRBV6-5 | TRBD2 | CASSSTGTTPSDTQYF | TGTGCCAGCAGTTCAACCGGGACTACGCCTTCAGATACGCAGTATTTT
TRBJ1-1 | NA | TRBV10-3 | TRBD1 | CAISADRGQTEAFF | TGTGCCATCAGTGCGGACAGGGGGCAGACTGAAGCTTTCTTT
TRBJ1-5 | NA | TRBV15 | NA | CATSRDIGGSNQPQHF | TGTGCCACCAGCAGAGATATTGGGGGGAGCAATCAGCCCCAGCATTTT
TRBJ1-6 | NA | TRBV7-9 | NA | CASSLASGLSGSPLHF | TGTGCCAGCAGCTTAGCGTCAGGACTTTCTGGTTCACCCCTCCACTTT
TRBJ1-2 | NA | TRBV6-5 | NA | CASSYRGSNGYTF | TGTGCCAGCAGTTACAGGGGAAGTAATGGCTACACCTTC
TRBJ2-2 | NA | TRBV19 | TRBD2 | CASSSLAGYTGELFF | TGTGCCAGTAGCTCACTAGCGGGGTATACCGGGGAGCTGTTTTTT
TRBJ2-1 | NA | TRBV14 | TRBD2 | CASSRSGLAWGDEQFF | TGTGCCAGCAGCCGATCGGGACTAGCGTGGGGCGATGAGCAGTTCTTC
TRBJ2-5 | NA | TRBV29-1 | NA | CSAQIAGQQNQYF | TGCAGCGCCCAAATCGCGGGACAGCAGAACCAGTACTTC
TRBJ1-5 | NA | TRBV19 | NA | CASSTLGRSPLYSNQPQHF | TGTGCCAGTAGTACCCTCGGCAGGTCCCCTCTATATAGCAATCAGCCCCAGCATTTT
TRBJ2-2 | NA | TRBV7-2 | TRBD2 | CASSPGLVTGELFF | TGTGCCAGCAGCCCCGGACTAGTCACCGGGGAGCTGTTTTTT
TRBJ1-2 | NA | TRBV27 | NA | CASSLSEQGNGYTF | TGTGCCAGCAGTTTATCGGAGCAGGGTAATGGCTACACCTTC
TRBJ1-2 | NA | TRBV21-1 | NA | CASNPRDRLYGYTF | TGTGCCAGCAACCCCCGGGACAGACTATATGGCTACACCTTC
TRBJ2-1 | NA | TRBV7-9 | NA | CASSFRPSSYNEQFF | TGTGCCAGCAGCTTCCGACCTAGCTCCTACAATGAGCAGTTCTTC
TRBJ2-1 | few | TRBV4-3 | TRBD2 | CASSQDRTSGGARQFF | TGCGCCAGCAGCCAAGATAGGACTAGCGGGGGGGCGAGGCAGTTCTTC
TRBJ2-7 | NA | TRBV18 | TRBD1 | CASSPGPGQGYEQYF | TGTGCCAGCTCACCAGGTCCGGGACAGGGGTACGAGCAGTACTTC
TRBJ2-2 | NA | TRBV5-6 | NA | CASSQQGRLSTGELFF | TGTGCCAGCAGTCAACAGGGTCGCCTGAGCACCGGGGAGCTGTTTTTT
TRBJ2-7 | once | TRBV28 | NA | CASSLRMGGRAGEQYF | TGTGCCAGCAGTTTAAGGATGGGGGGACGTGCAGGGGAGCAGTACTTC
TRBJ1-1 | NA | TRBV4-1 | TRBD1 | CASSQGWSTGGTEAFF | TGCGCCAGCAGCCAAGGTTGGAGTACAGGGGGCACTGAAGCTTTCTTT
TRBJ2-3 | NA | TRBV5-5 | NA | CASSLADTGTDTQYF | TGTGCCAGCAGCTTGGCCGACACAGGCACAGATACGCAGTATTTT
TRBJ2-7 | NA | TRBV5-1 | NA | CASTGGLLNPHEQYF | TGCGCCAGCACCGGAGGACTCCTGAACCCCCACGAGCAGTACTTC
TRBJ2-7 | NA | TRBV13 | NA | CASSLFPRQGAYEQYF | TGTGCCAGCAGCTTGTTCCCCCGGCAGGGCGCCTACGAGCAGTACTTC
TRBJ2-2 | NA | TRBV5-8 | TRBD1 | CASSFSGGTMNTGELFF | TGTGCCAGCAGCTTTTCAGGGGGAACTATGAACACCGGGGAGCTGTTTTTT
TRBJ2-2 | NA | TRBV7-9 | NA | CASSLKGREAGELFF | TGTGCCAGCAGCTTAAAGGGCAGGGAGGCCGGGGAGCTGTTTTTT
TRBJ2-2 | once | TRBV5-1 | TRBD1 | CASSLVTGGNTGELFF | TGCGCCAGCAGCTTGGTTACAGGGGGAAACACCGGGGAGCTGTTTTTT
TRBJ2-7 | NA | TRBV5-4 | NA | CASSLTGSYEQYF | TGTGCCAGCAGCCTGACAGGATCTTACGAGCAGTACTTC
TRBJ1-3 | few | TRBV3-1/TRBV3-2 | NA | CASSPFSGSSGNTIYF | TGTGCCAGCAGCCCTTTTTCCGGTAGCTCTGGAAACACCATATATTTT
TRBJ1-1 | NA | TRBV27 | TRBD1 | CASSPQGWTEAFF | TGTGCCAGCAGTCCACAGGGGTGGACTGAAGCTTTCTTT
TRBJ2-7 | NA | TRBV4-3 | NA | CASSQDVEDSYEQYF | TGCGCCAGCAGCCAAGATGTGGAGGACTCCTACGAGCAGTACTTC
TRBJ1-5 | NA | TRBV6-5 | NA | CASRTRNDQPQHF | TGTGCCAGCCGGACAAGGAACGATCAGCCCCAGCATTTT
TRBJ2-5 | NA | TRBV30 | NA | CAWSLEGETQYF | TGTGCCTGGAGTTTGGAGGGAGAGACCCAGTACTTC
TRBJ2-3 | NA | TRBV11-2 | NA | CASAAGGQQGTQYF | TGTGCCAGCGCTGCCGGAGGACAACAGGGCACGCAGTATTTT
TRBJ2-1 | few | TRBV19 | NA | CASSKGDTKGEQFF | TGTGCCAGTAGTAAGGGAGACACTAAAGGTGAGCAGTTCTTC
TRBJ1-1 | NA | TRBV20-1 | TRBD1 | CSARGGDRAGTEAFF | TGCAGTGCTCGTGGGGGGGACAGGGCGGGCACTGAAGCTTTCTTT
TRBJ1-1 | few | TRBV28 | TRBD1 | CASSFRTGGKTEAFF | TGTGCCAGCAGTTTTCGGACAGGGGGGAAGACTGAAGCTTTCTTT
TRBJ1-6 | NA | TRBV2 | NA | CASSDRRRYNSPLHF | TGTGCCAGCAGTGACCGTAGGCGGTATAATTCACCCCTCCACTTT
TRBJ2-1 | NA | TRBV2 | NA | CASSLGGEQFF | TGTGCCAGCAGCCTAGGGGGTGAGCAGTTCTTC
TRBJ2-2 | NA | TRBV19 | NA | CASSRPGEYTGELFF | TGTGCCAGTAGTAGACCGGGGGAGTACACCGGGGAGCTGTTTTTT
TRBJ1-5 | NA | TRBV19 | NA | CASRENSNQPQHF | TGTGCCAGTCGGGAAAATAGCAATCAGCCCCAGCATTTT
TRBJ2-7 | NA | TRBV10-1 | NA | CASSESASVGAHEQYF | TGCGCCAGCAGTGAGTCAGCGTCGGTTGGGGCCCACGAGCAGTACTTC
TRBJ2-1 | NA | TRBV4-1 | TRBD2 | CASSQVAGEGHEQFF | TGCGCCAGCAGCCAAGTGGCCGGGGAGGGACATGAGCAGTTCTTC
TRBJ1-1 | NA | TRBV5-1 | TRBD1 | CASSYRDRTPNTEAFF | TGCGCCAGCAGCTACCGGGACAGGACCCCGAACACTGAAGCTTTCTTT
TRBJ2-7 | NA | TRBV6-1 | NA | CASSEGWGGEQYF | TGTGCCAGCAGTGAAGGGTGGGGAGGCGAGCAGTACTTC
TRBJ1-5 | NA | TRBV6-5 | TRBD1 | CASSYTLDRGYQPQHF | TGTGCCAGCAGTTACACCTTAGACAGGGGTTATCAGCCCCAGCATTTT
TRBJ2-7 | few | TRBV20-1 | TRBD1 | CSASRGPSSYEQYF | TGCAGTGCTAGTAGGGGGCCGAGCTCCTACGAGCAGTACTTC
TRBJ2-7 | NA | TRBV2 | TRBD1 | CASSPGTGGFYEQYF | TGTGCCAGCAGTCCCGGGACAGGGGGCTTCTACGAGCAGTACTTC